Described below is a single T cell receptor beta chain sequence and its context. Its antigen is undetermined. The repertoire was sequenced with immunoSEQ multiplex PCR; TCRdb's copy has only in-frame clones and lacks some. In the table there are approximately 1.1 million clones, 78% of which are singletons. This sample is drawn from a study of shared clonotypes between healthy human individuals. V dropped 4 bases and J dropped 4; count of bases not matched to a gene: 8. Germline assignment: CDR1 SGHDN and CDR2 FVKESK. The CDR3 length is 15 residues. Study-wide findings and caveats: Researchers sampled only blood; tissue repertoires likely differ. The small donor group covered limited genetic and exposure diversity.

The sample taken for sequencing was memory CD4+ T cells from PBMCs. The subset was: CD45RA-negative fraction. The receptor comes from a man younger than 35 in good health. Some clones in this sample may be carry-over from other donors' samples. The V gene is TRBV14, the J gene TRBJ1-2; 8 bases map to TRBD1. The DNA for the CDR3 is TGTGCCAGCAGCCCATGGGCAGGGGGCCGCTATGGCTACACCTTC. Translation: CASSPWAGGRYGYTF.